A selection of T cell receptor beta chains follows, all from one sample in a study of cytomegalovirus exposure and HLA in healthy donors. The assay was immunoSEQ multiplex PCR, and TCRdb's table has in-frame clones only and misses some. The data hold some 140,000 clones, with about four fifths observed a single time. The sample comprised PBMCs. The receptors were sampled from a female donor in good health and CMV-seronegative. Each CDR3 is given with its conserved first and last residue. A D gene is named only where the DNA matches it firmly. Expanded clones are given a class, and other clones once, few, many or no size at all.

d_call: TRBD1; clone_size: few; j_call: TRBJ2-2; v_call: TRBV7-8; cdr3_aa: CASRLTGGVTGELFF; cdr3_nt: TGTGCCAGCAGATTGACAGGGGGAGTCACCGGGGAGCTGTTTTTT
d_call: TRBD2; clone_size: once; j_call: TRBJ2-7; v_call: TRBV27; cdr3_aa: CACGCGRVYEQYF; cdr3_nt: TGTGCCTGCGGTTGCGGGAGGGTCTACGAGCAGTACTTC
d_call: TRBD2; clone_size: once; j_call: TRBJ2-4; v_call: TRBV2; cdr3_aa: CASSPPLAGGDIQYF; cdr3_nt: TGTGCCAGCAGCCCTCCTCTAGCGGGGGGAGACATTCAGTACTTC
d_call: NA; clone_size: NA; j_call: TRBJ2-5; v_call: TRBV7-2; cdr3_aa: CASSFTGSLQETQYF; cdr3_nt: TGTGCCAGCAGCTTTACGGGTAGTCTCCAAGAGACCCAGTACTTC
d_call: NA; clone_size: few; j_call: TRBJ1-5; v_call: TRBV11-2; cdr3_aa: CASSLYGGHQPQHF; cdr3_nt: TGTGCCAGCAGCTTATACGGGGGGCATCAGCCCCAGCATTTT
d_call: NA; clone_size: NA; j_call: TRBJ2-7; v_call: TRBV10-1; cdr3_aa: CASSESAASYEQYF; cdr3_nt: TGCGCCAGCAGTGAGTCGGCGGCTTCCTACGAGCAGTACTTC
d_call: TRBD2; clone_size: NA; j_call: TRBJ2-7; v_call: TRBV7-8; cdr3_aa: CASSFDGLAEFSYEQYF; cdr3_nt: TGTGCCAGCAGCTTCGACGGACTAGCGGAGTTTTCCTACGAGCAGTACTTC
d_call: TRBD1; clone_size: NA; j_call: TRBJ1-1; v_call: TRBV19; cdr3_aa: CASSLQGDEAFF; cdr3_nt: TGTGCCAGTAGCCTACAGGGGGATGAAGCTTTCTTT
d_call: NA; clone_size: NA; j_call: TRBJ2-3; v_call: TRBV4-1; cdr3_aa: CASSQERNFSFTDTQYF; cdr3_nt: TGCGCCAGCAGCCAAGAGCGGAACTTCTCCTTCACAGATACGCAGTATTTT
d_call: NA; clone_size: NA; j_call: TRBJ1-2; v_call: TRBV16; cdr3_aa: CASSQSRGRTYGYTF; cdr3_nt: TGTGCCAGCAGCCAATCGCGGGGGCGTACCTATGGCTACACCTTC
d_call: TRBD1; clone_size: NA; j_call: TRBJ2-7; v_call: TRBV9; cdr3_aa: CASSGQGDHYEQYF; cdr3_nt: TGTGCCAGCAGCGGACAGGGTGACCACTACGAGCAGTACTTC
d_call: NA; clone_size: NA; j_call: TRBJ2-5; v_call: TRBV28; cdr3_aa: CASRRGTQYF; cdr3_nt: TGTGCCAGCAGAAGGGGGACCCAGTACTTC
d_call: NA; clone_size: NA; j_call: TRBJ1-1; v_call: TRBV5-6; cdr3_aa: CASSSPGGWTEAFF; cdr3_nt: TGTGCCAGCAGCTCCCCCGGGGGATGGACTGAAGCTTTCTTT
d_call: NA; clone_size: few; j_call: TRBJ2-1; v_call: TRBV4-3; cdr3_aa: CASSQVAANNEQFF; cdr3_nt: TGCGCCAGCAGCCAAGTAGCGGCTAACAATGAGCAGTTCTTC
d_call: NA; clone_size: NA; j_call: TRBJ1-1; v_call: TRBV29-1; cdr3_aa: CSVEGEVAFF; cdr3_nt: TGCAGCGTTGAAGGGGAGGTGGCTTTCTTT
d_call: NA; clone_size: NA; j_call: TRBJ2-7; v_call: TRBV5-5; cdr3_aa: CASSLGPPAQGHEQYF; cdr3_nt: TGTGCCAGCAGCTTGGGGCCTCCGGCACAGGGCCACGAGCAGTACTTC
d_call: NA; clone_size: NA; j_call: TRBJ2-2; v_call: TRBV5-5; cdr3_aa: CASSLASGMGYTGELFF; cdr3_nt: TGTGCCAGCAGCTTGGCCTCGGGGATGGGATACACCGGGGAGCTGTTTTTT
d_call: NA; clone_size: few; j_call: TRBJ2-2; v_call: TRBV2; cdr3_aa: CASSARPGQSTGELFF; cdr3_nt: TGTGCCAGCAGCGCCCGTCCGGGACAAAGTACCGGGGAGCTGTTTTTT
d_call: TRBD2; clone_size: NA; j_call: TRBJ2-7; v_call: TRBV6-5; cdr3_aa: CASSAGGGPYYEQYF; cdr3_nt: TGTGCCAGCAGCGCGGGGGGGGGCCCTTACTACGAGCAGTACTTC
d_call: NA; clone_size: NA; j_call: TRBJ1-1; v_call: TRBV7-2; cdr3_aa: CASSLAVGTGKDTEAFF; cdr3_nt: TGTGCCAGCAGCTTAGCGGTGGGAACAGGGAAGGACACTGAAGCTTTCTTT
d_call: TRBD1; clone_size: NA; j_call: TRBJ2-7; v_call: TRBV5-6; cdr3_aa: CASSFPGQGIYEQYF; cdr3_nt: TGTGCCAGCAGTTTTCCGGGACAGGGAATCTACGAGCAGTACTTC
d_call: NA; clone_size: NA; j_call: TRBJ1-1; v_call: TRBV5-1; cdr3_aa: CASSSGRAGRSSGRAFF; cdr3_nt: TGCGCCAGCAGCTCAGGACGGGCAGGGAGGAGTTCCGGTCGGGCTTTCTTT
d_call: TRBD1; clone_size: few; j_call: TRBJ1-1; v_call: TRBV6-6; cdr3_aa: CASSDRGTATEAFF; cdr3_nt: TGTGCCAGCAGTGACAGGGGAACCGCCACTGAAGCTTTCTTT
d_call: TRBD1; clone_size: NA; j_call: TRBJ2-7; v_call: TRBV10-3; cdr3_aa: CAISESSGTGREYF; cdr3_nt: TGTGCCATCAGTGAGTCGAGTGGGACAGGGAGGGAGTACTTC
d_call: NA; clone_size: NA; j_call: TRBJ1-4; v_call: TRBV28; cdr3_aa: CASSLNEKLFF; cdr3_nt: TGTGCCAGCAGTCTTAATGAAAAACTGTTTTTT
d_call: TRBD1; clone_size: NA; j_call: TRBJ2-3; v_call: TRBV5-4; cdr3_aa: CASSFVQGADTQYF; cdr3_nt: TGTGCCAGCAGCTTTGTACAGGGGGCGGATACGCAGTATTTT
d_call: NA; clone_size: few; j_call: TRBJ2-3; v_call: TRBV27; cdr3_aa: CASSWAISSTSTDTQYF; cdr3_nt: TGTGCCAGCAGTTGGGCCATAAGCTCTACTAGCACAGATACGCAGTATTTT
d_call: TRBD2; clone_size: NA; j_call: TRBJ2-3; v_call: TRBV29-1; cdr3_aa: CSVVLAGHVVDTQYF; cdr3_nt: TGCAGCGTTGTACTAGCGGGACACGTCGTCGATACGCAGTATTTT
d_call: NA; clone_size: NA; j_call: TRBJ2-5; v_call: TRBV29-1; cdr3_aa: CSVEDSGETQYF; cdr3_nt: TGCAGCGTGGAGGACAGCGGAGAGACCCAGTACTTC
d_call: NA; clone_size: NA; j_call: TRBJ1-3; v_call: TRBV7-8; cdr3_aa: CASSSLGGGNTIYF; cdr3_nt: TGTGCCAGCAGCTCTCTTGGGGGCGGAAACACCATATATTTT